This TCR beta chain was sequenced for a study of blood T cells in healthy people across ages. Study-wide findings and caveats: In these data, TCR beta diversity tracked strongly with naive T cell percentage. Investigators viewed diversity estimates from one million T cells as underestimates, the study reported.

Around 9 milliliters of peripheral blood were drawn from each donor into EDTA-treated tubes. Details on this clonotype: The target antigen is unknown.

CDR3 length: 14 residues. In germline, CDR1 is SGHRS, CDR2 YFSETQ. The ends were cut back, 0 bases at V and 5 bases at J, with 8 bases in the middle. A second PCR of about 7 to 12 cycles used a sample-barcoded 5' primer and a J-beta primer mix. TCRdb re-analysed the 5' RACE reads in MiXCR, keeping a single row per CDR3 protein. The data contain some 710,000 distinct CDR3 sequences, roughly 46% of them singletons. The sequencing sample was made of blood. This sequence joins TRBV5-1 and TRBJ1-4; D remains ambiguous. This sequence originates from an elderly man in good health. The CDR3 reads CASSLGTSNEKLFF. As DNA, the CDR3 is TGCGCCAGCAGCTTGGGGACTAGCAATGAAAAACTGTTTTTT. The full variable domain, with the rest looked up from reference TRBV5-1 and TRBJ1-4, is KAGVTQTPRYLIKTRGQQVTLSCSPISGHRSVSWYQQTPGQGLQFLFEYFSETQRNKGNFPGRFSGRQFSNSRSEMNVSTLELGDSALYLCASSLGTSNEKLFFGSGTQLSVL.